This T cell receptor beta chain was recorded in a study of cytomegalovirus exposure and HLA in healthy donors. Concerning this clone itself: No antigen is known for it.

Use of 60 Vbeta and 13 Jbeta primers characterized the PCR. Clones were read by immunoSEQ multiplex PCR, and TCRdb kept only the in-frame ones, dropping some. Its listing shows 40,000 to 45,000 clones. This CDR3 is 13 amino acids long. Study-level results: The authors later found HLA-associated TCR beta chains more clonally expanded than equally common others. Within the data, a cluster of highly shared sequence variants was likely a sequencing artifact. The Asian-associated ancestry cluster reportedly had fewer N-insertions than the approximately 700-donor mean in a later analysis. Common viral pathogens seemed, in a later analysis, to connect with several of the most significant clusters.

The sample was PBMCs. The TCR was taken from a man aged 30 to 39 in good health and CMV-seronegative. The V and J genes are TRBV12-2 and TRBJ1-1; no check of the table's D call, TRBD1, against the DNA was made. TRBV12-2 is described as a pseudogene. This CDR3 is CASRLDTETEAFF. The CDR3 nucleotides are TGTGCAAGTCGCTTGGACACAGAGACTGAAGCTTTCTTT.